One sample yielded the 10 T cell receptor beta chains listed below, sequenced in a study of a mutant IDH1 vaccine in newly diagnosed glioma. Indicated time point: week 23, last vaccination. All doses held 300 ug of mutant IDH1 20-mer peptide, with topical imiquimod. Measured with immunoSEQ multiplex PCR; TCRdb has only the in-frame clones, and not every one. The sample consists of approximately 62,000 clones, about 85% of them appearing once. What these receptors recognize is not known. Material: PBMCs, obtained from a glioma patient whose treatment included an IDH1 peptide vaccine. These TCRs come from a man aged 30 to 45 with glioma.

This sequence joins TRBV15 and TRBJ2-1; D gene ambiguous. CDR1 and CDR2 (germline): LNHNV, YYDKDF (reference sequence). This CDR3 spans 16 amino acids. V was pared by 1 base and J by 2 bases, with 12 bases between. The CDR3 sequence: CATSRGLSDTYNEQFF. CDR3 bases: TGTGCCACCAGCAGAGGATTGAGCGACACCTACAATGAGCAGTTCTTC.

CDR3 nucleotides: TGTGCCAGCAGCCAAGATTTAGGGGGGGCGACCCAGTACTTC. Its protein is CASSQDLGGATQYF. The genes are TRBV14 and TRBJ2-5, with D possibly TRBD2 on 7 matching bases. The CDR3 spans 14 residues. The germline gives CDR1 SGHDN, CDR2 FVKESK. V was pared by 0 bases and J by 7 bases, with 12 bases between.

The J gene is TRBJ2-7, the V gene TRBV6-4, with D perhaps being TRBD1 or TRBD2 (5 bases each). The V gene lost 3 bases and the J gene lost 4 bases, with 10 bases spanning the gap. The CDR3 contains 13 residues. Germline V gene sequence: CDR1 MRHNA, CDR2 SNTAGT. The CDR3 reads CASSEDWGYEQYF. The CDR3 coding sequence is TGTGCCAGCAGTGAGGATTGGGGGTACGAGCAGTACTTC.

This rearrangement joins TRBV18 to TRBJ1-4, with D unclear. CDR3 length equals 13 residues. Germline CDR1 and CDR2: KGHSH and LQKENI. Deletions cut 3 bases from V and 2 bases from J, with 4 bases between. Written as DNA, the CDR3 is TGTGCCAGCTCACCGCCTACTAATGAAAAACTGTTTTTT. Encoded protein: CASSPPTNEKLFF. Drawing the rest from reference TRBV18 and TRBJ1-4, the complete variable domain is NAGVMQNPRHLVRRRGQEARLRCSPMKGHSHVYWYRQLPEEGLKFMVYLQKENIIDESGMPKERFSAEFPKEGPSILRIQQVVRGDSAAYFCASSPPTNEKLFFGSGTQLSVL.

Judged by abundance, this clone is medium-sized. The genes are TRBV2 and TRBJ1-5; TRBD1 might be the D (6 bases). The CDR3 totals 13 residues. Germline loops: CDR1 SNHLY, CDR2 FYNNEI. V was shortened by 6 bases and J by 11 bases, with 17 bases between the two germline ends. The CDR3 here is CASSPLPSGAQHF. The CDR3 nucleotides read TGTGCCAGCAGCCCCCTCCCGTCAGGGGCCCAGCATTTT. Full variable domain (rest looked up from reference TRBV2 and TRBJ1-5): EPEVTQTPSHQVTQMGQEVILRCVPISNHLYFYWYRQILGQKVEFLVSFYNNEISEKSEIFDDQFSVERPDGSNFTLKIRSTKLEDSAMYFCASSPLPSGAQHFGDGTRLSIL.

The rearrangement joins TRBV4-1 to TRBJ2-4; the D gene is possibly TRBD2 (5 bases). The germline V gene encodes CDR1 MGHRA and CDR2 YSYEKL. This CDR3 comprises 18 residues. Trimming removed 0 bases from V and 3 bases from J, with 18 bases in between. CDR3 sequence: CASSQDSRYSGGKNIQYF. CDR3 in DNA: TGCGCCAGCAGCCAAGACTCACGATACTCAGGAGGCAAAAACATTCAGTACTTC.

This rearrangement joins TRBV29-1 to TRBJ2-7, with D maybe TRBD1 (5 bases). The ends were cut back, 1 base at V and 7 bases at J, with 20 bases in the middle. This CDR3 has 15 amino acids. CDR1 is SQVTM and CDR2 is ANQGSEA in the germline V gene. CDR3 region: CSVEGLGEISREQYF. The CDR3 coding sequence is TGCAGCGTTGAAGGGTTAGGGGAAATAAGTCGGGAGCAGTACTTC.

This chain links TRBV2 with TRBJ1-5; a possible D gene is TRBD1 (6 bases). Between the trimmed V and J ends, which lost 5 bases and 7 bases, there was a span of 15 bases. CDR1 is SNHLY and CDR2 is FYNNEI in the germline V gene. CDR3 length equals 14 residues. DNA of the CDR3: TGTGCCAGCAGTCGCGCAGGGGTATTCCAGCCCCAGCATTTT. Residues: CASSRAGVFQPQHF.

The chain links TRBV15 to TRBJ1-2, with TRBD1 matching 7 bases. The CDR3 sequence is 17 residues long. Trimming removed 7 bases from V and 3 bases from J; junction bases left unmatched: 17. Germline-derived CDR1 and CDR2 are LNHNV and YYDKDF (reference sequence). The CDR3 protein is CATTRGTGAHRHYGYTF. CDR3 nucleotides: TGTGCCACCACCAGGGGAACAGGGGCGCACCGTCACTATGGCTACACCTTC. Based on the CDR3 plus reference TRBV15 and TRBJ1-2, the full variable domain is DAMVIQNPRYQVTQFGKPVTLSCSQTLNHNVMYWYQQKSSQAPKLLFHYYDKDFNNEADTPDNFQSRRPNTSFCFLDIRSPGLGDTAMYLCATTRGTGAHRHYGYTFGSGTRLTVV.

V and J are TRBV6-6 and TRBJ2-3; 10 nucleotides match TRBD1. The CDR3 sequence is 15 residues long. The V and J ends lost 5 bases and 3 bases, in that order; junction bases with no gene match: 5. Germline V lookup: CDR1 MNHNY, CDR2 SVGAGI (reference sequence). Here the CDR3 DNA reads TGTGCCAGCAGTAACCGGGACAGGGGAACAGATACGCAGTATTTT. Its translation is CASSNRDRGTDTQYF.